This T cell receptor (beta chain) was sequenced for a study of blood T cell repertoires in COVID-19. The CDR3 extends over 19 amino acids. CDR1 GTSNPN and CDR2 SVGIG come from the germline V gene (reference sequence). Trimming took 0 bases from V and 3 from J, leaving 27 bases between them. This table comes from immunoSEQ multiplex PCR, and its TCRdb copy is limited to in-frame clones, with some not included. In the table there are 200,000 to 300,000 clones, roughly 80% of which are singletons. The J gene is TRBJ2-7, the V gene TRBV30; D not resolved. Sequenced material: peripheral blood. The TCR comes from a woman between 18 and 29 years old with acute or convalescent COVID-19. This CDR3 reads CAWSVRPRGPERLVYEQYF. CDR3 DNA: TGTGCCTGGAGTGTTCGTCCGAGAGGCCCCGAAAGATTGGTCTACGAGCAGTACTTC.